This entry features one T cell receptor beta chain sequence. Its antigen is unidentified. This record comes from a study of T cells after yellow fever vaccination. CDR1 and CDR2 (germline): SGHRS, YFSETQ. There are 15 residues in the CDR3. V lost 4 bases and J lost 0, with 14 bases in between. TCRdb reprocessed the 5' RACE reads via MiXCR and lists one record per CDR3 protein. The sample includes a few hundred thousand distinct CDR3 sequences, 13% of them seen just once. Findings and caveats of the study: Detected again after the booster were most primary-vaccination clones, at 95% to 97% CD4 and about 90% CD8.

The sequences come from CD4+ T cells sorted from PBMCs, collected 45 days after the yellow fever booster vaccination. This receptor was obtained from a man under 40 who received the YFV17D yellow fever vaccine. The chain couples TRBV5-1 to TRBJ2-7; D remains ambiguous. The CDR3 bases are TGCGCCAGCAGCACTGGGTCCTCGAGCTCCTACGAGCAGTACTTC. Its protein is CASSTGSSSSYEQYF. Together with reference TRBV5-1 and TRBJ2-7, the CDR3 gives the full variable domain: KAGVTQTPRYLIKTRGQQVTLSCSPISGHRSVSWYQQTPGQGLQFLFEYFSETQRNKGNFPGRFSGRQFSNSRSEMNVSTLELGDSALYLCASSTGSSSSYEQYFGPGTRLTVT.